This entry is about one TCR beta chain. The specificity of this receptor is unknown. No base-level quality is on record; no much larger clone is a single base apart. This entry comes from a study of T cell changes during pregnancy in multiple sclerosis (dated by TCRdb to the late 2010s). About the full investigation: Changes in the T cell repertoire over the course of pregnancy were examined in this study in women with multiple sclerosis.

Receptor amplification or capture employed the immunoSEQ multiplex PCR assay. The table was pulled from immuneACCESS by TCRdb, which kept in-frame rearrangements only. Such tables lose some clones; where checked, under half of the loss comes from unresolved V genes, and the rest has no known cause. Within this sample are roughly 100,000 clones, with roughly 89% of them counted one time only. The ten most abundant clones make up around 1.8% of the sample. For CDR1 and CDR2, the germline V gene lists SGHTA and FQGNSA. V gives up 7 bases and J gives up 5 bases, and the segment between their germline ends measures 14 bases. Spanning cysteine to phenylalanine, the CDR3 consists of 13 amino acids. Only CDR3 DNA remains: 39 bases, in frame from the first base.

This sequence originates from a female donor in good health, enrolled as a control in a pregnancy study. The sample consisted of peripheral blood, taken after pregnancy. This receptor chain uses TRBV7-2 and TRBJ1-1, with the D gene too uncertain to name. The bases read TGTGCCAGCATCCTCCGCGGGTTTACTGAAGCTTTCTTT. Translated, this gives CASILRGFTEAFF.